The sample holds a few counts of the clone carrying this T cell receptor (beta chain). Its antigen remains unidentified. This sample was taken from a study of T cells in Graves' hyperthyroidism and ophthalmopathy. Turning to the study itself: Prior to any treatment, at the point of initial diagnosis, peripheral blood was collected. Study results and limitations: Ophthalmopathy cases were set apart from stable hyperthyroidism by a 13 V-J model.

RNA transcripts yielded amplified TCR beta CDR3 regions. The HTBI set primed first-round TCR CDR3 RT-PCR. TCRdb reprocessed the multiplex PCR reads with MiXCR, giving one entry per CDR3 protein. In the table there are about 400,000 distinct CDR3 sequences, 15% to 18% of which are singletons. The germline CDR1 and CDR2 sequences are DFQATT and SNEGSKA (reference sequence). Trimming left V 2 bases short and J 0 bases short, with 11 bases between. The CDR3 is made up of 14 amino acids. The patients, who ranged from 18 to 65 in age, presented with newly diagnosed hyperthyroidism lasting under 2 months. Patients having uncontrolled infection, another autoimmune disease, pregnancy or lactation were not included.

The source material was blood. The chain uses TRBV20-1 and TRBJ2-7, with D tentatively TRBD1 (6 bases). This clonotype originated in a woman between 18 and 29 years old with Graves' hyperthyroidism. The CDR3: CSARITTGSYEQYF. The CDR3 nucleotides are TGCAGTGCTAGAATTACGACAGGCTCCTACGAGCAGTACTTC.